The 2 T cell receptor beta chains below all came from one sample that was sequenced in a study of T cell repertoires in cytomegalovirus infection. Their antigens are not known. Each CDR3 protein is one row after TCRdb ran MiXCR on the reads. The data show 900,000 to 950,000 distinct CDR3 sequences, roughly 31% seen once. The sample here was cultured CD8+ T cells from PBMCs, taken from culture after CMV antigen stimulation. These receptors were taken from a human donor in good health (CMV status not recorded). Some clones in this sample may be carry-over from other donors' samples.

The chain couples TRBV20-1 to TRBJ1-5, with D possibly being TRBD1 (5 bases). The CDR3 is 13 amino acids. V was shortened by 5 bases and J by 5 bases, with 13 bases between the two germline ends. Per the germline V gene, CDR1 is DFQATT and CDR2 is SNEGSKA (reference sequence). DNA of the CDR3: TGCAGTGCTTATACCGGGGGGTATCAGCCCCAGCATTTT. Protein product: CSAYTGGYQPQHF.

The V and J genes are TRBV9 and TRBJ1-2, with 8 bases identical to TRBD1. The CDR3 runs 14 residues. The V and J ends lost 6 bases and 8 bases, in that order; junction bases with no gene match: 12. CDR1 is SGDLS, CDR2 YYNGEE, per germline. The CDR3 nucleotides are TGTGCCAGCAAGGCGACAGGGGAATTGGGAGGCTACACCTTC. This gives the protein CASKATGELGGYTF.